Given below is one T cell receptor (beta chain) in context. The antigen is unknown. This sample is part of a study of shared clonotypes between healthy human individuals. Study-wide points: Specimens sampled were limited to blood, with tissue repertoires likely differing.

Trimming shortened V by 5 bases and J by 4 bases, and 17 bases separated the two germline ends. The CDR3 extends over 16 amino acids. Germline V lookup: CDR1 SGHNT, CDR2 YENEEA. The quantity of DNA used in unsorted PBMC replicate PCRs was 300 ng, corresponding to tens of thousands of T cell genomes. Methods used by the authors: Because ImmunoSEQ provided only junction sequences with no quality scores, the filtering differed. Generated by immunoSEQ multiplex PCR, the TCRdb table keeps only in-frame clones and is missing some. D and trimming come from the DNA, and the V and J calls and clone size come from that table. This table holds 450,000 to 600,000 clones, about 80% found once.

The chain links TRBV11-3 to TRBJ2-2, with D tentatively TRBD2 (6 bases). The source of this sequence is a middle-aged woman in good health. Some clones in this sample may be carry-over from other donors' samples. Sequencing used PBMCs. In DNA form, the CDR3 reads TGTGCCAGCAGCCCCGGGGTAGCGGCTACCACCGGGGAGCTGTTTTTT. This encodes CASSPGVAATTGELFF.